Each of the 31 T cell receptor beta chains below was sequenced from the same sample in a study of blood T cell repertoires in COVID-19 (dated by TCRdb to 2020 to 2021). Library preparation was by the immunoSEQ multiplex PCR assay. The immuneACCESS repertoire file appears here via TCRdb, limited to in-frame rearrangements. These files lack a portion of the clones; in checked studies, under half of the deficit traces to unresolved V genes, and the cause of the others is not known. Across this sample there are about 89,000 clones, with about 78% seen only once. The top ten clones comprise 14% of the sample. The specimen was peripheral blood. The source is a woman aged 80 or older with acute or convalescent COVID-19.

The chain carries TRBV3-1 (or the pseudogene TRBV3-2) and TRBJ2-3; 9 bases match TRBD2. V shed 1 base, J shed 2 bases, and the junction held 7 bases outside the gene matches. CDR3 length: 17 residues. Germline assignment: CDR1 LGHDT and CDR2 YNNKEL (reference sequence). CDR3 sequence: CASSQVASGGTTDTQYF. CDR3 bases: TGTGCCAGCAGCCAAGTGGCCAGCGGGGGGACCACAGATACGCAGTATTTT.

The rearrangement uses TRBV24-1 and TRBJ2-3, with TRBD2 as a possible D gene (5 bases). The CDR3 has 13 residues. Trimming pared 4 bases from V and 5 bases from J, leaving 9 bases between. Germline V lookup: CDR1 KGHDR, CDR2 SFDVKD. CDR3 region: CATSEYGGDTQYF. The CDR3, as DNA: TGTGCCACCAGTGAATATGGAGGAGATACGCAGTATTTT.

In the case of this clone: Different DNA sequences within this sample yield the same CDR3. The V and J genes are TRBV5-1 and TRBJ2-3; 13 bases align to TRBD2. Germline V gene data show CDR1 as SGHRS and CDR2 as YFSETQ. The CDR3 is 16 residues long. V shed 0 bases and J 4 bases; nucleotides not matched to a gene: 2. The CDR3 DNA is TGCGCCAGCAGCTTGGGACTAGCGGGGGGCGCAGATACGCAGTATTTT. Protein sequence: CASSLGLAGGADTQYF. Full variable domain (remainder filled in from reference TRBV5-1 and TRBJ2-3): KAGVTQTPRYLIKTRGQQVTLSCSPISGHRSVSWYQQTPGQGLQFLFEYFSETQRNKGNFPGRFSGRQFSNSRSEMNVSTLELGDSALYLCASSLGLAGGADTQYFGPGTRLTVL.

This clone came up a few times. V usage is TRBV10-3 and J usage is TRBJ2-2, with 11 bases identical to TRBD2. The CDR3 runs 15 residues. V shed 6 bases and J 3 bases; nucleotides not matched to a gene: 3. Germline V gene lookup returns CDR1 ENHRY and CDR2 SYGVKD. The CDR3 sequence: CAISSLAGDTGELFF. CDR3 coding DNA: TGTGCCATCAGCTCACTAGCGGGGGACACCGGGGAGCTGTTTTTT.

The genes are TRBV7-9 and TRBJ1-2; the D is unclear. Deletions cut 5 bases from V and 4 bases from J, with 11 bases between. The V gene's germline CDR1 is SEHNR and CDR2 FQNEAQ (reference sequence). This CDR3 is 13 amino acids long. This CDR3 reads CASSANSLYGYTF. CDR3 DNA: TGTGCCAGCAGCGCGAATTCCCTCTATGGCTACACCTTC.

This chain links TRBV12-3 or TRBV12-4 with TRBJ1-2; D perhaps matches TRBD1 (5 bases). The CDR3 sequence is 13 residues long. The V and J ends lost 3 bases and 7 bases respectively, with 12 bases between them. CDR3 sequence (DNA): TGTGCCAGCAGTTTGGGGCAGGACGGTGGCTACACCTTC. Translating it yields CASSLGQDGGYTF.

This clone was recorded a few times. The chain recombines TRBV5-1 with TRBJ1-2; 9 bases line up with TRBD1. The CDR3 contains 14 residues. The trim removed 1 base at V and 2 bases at J, leaving 0 bases unmatched. In germline, CDR1 is SGHRS, CDR2 YFSETQ. This CDR3 is CASSLTGGNYGYTF. In nucleotides, the CDR3 is TGCGCCAGCAGCTTGACAGGGGGCAACTATGGCTACACCTTC.

The chain joins TRBV18 to TRBJ2-3; no definite D call. This CDR3 comprises 15 residues. Deletions cut 3 bases from V and 4 bases from J, with 14 bases between. The germline gives CDR1 KGHSH, CDR2 LQKENI. This chain's CDR3 is CASSPSEGGADTQYF. CDR3 DNA: TGTGCCAGCTCACCGTCGGAAGGTGGAGCAGATACGCAGTATTTT.

This clone was found once. The J gene is TRBJ2-2, the V gene TRBV5-1, with TRBD2 matching 7 bases. Germline V lookup: CDR1 SGHRS, CDR2 YFSETQ. V lost 2 bases and J lost 0; bases outside the gene matches: 1. The CDR3 loop spans 15 amino acids. CDR3 in amino acids: CASSLGTTNTGELFF. The CDR3 DNA reads as TGCGCCAGCAGCTTAGGGACTACGAACACCGGGGAGCTGTTTTTT.

V and J are TRBV6-2 or TRBV6-3 and TRBJ1-2, with D perhaps TRBD1 (5 bases). Trimming left V 6 bases short and J 5 bases short, with 16 bases between. Looked up from germline, CDR1 is MNHEY and CDR2 is SVGEGT. CDR3 length: 14 amino acids. In DNA, the CDR3 is TGTGCCAGCAGCCTGACCAGGGAGGGATATGGCTACACCTTC. This codes for CASSLTREGYGYTF.

The chain is built from TRBV28 and TRBJ1-5, with D unclear. CDR1 is MDHEN and CDR2 is SYDVKM in the germline V gene. The V and J ends lost 3 bases and 6 bases respectively, with 9 bases between them. The CDR3 has 13 amino acids. CDR3 nucleotide sequence: TGTGCCAGCAGTTTTCCGCCCGGTCAGCCCCAGCATTTT. It specifies CASSFPPGQPQHF.

V is TRBV7-3 and J is TRBJ1-1, with 10 bases aligning to TRBD1. The CDR3 is made up of 14 amino acids. The junction had 4 bases not matched to a gene; V was cut back by 5 bases and J by 4 bases. CDR1 SGHTA and CDR2 FQGTGA come from the germline V gene. CDR3 protein: CASSPGTGVTEAFF. The CDR3 coding sequence is TGTGCCAGCAGCCCCGGGACAGGGGTCACTGAAGCTTTCTTT.

This clone was detected only once. The chain's CDR3 is CASSYSRVYNEQFF. The CDR3 nucleotides read TGTGCCAGCAGTTACTCGAGGGTTTACAATGAGCAGTTCTTC. The gene calls are TRBV6-5 and TRBJ2-1, with D perhaps matching TRBD2 (5 bases). Per the germline V gene, CDR1 is MNHEY and CDR2 is SVGAGI. The germline V and J ends were trimmed by 0 bases and 4 bases, with 7 bases remaining between them. There are 14 residues in the CDR3.

This rearrangement joins TRBV7-2 to TRBJ2-1; D may be TRBD2 (5 bases). Germline assignment: CDR1 SGHTA and CDR2 FQGNSA. The germline V and J ends were trimmed by 5 bases and 1 base, with 12 bases remaining between them. The CDR3 totals 15 residues. CDR3 protein: CASSLGLSSYNEQFF. The CDR3 bases are TGTGCCAGCAGCCTCGGACTTTCGTCCTACAATGAGCAGTTCTTC.

The gene calls are TRBV6-2 or TRBV6-3 and TRBJ2-7, with D perhaps TRBD1 (6 bases). Trimming removed 6 bases at V and 4 bases at J, with 10 bases between. CDR3 length: 12 residues. CDR1 and CDR2 (germline): MNHEY, SVGEGT. The CDR3 sequence is CASSPQGYEQYF. Written as DNA, the CDR3 is TGTGCCAGCAGCCCACAGGGTTACGAGCAGTACTTC.

The V call is TRBV10-3, the J call TRBJ1-2; no definite D call. V lost 10 bases, J lost 7 bases, and 22 bases lay in between. Looked up from germline, CDR1 is ENHRY and CDR2 is SYGVKD. The CDR3 spans 14 residues. In DNA form, the CDR3 reads TGTGCCACCTATCGGGGTACTACAAGAAGTGGCTACACCTTC. Translation: CATYRGTTRSGYTF.

The V call is TRBV19, the J call TRBJ2-7; 9 positions agree with TRBD2. The CDR3 contains 14 residues. Germline lookup yields CDR1 LNHDA and CDR2 SQIVND (reference sequence). The V gene end was trimmed by 6 bases and the J gene end by 4 bases; junction bases not matched to a gene: 7. CDR3 sequence: CASRNGGGAYEQYF. The CDR3 DNA follows: TGTGCCAGTAGGAACGGCGGGGGGGCTTACGAGCAGTACTTC.

This clone was counted a few times. This CDR3 is CATAGQGAVDTQYF. DNA for the CDR3: TGTGCCACCGCGGGACAGGGGGCGGTAGATACGCAGTATTTT. This rearrangement joins TRBV10-3 to TRBJ2-3, with 12 bases matching TRBD1. The CDR3 covers 14 residues. J was trimmed by 5 bases and V by 10 bases; bases with no gene match: 7. Germline V gene data show CDR1 as ENHRY and CDR2 as SYGVKD.

The chain recombines TRBV19 with TRBJ1-1, with a tentative D call TRBD1 (6 bases). Germline CDR1 and CDR2: LNHDA and SQIVND (reference sequence). There are 15 residues in the CDR3. The V end lost 7 bases, the J end lost 1 base, and 16 bases lay between the germline ends. For the CDR3, the DNA is TGTGCCAGTATAGAGAAGGGGGGGAAGAACACTGAAGCTTTCTTT. This codes for CASIEKGGKNTEAFF.

V and J are TRBV28 and TRBJ1-2; 7 bases are shared with TRBD1. Germline CDR1 is MDHEN and CDR2 is SYDVKM. The CDR3 is 12 residues long. Trimming took 6 bases from V and 5 from J; bases not matched to a gene: 3. The DNA of the CDR3 is TGTGCCAGCAGCCAGACAGGGTATGGCTACACCTTC. Translating it yields CASSQTGYGYTF.

This clone was recorded at least ten times. This sequence joins TRBV30 and TRBJ2-1; 9 bases align to TRBD1. J gave up 16 bases and V 4 bases, and 14 bases lay outside the gene matches. The CDR3 extends over 13 amino acids. Germline V gene data show CDR1 as GTSNPN and CDR2 as SVGIG (reference sequence). This CDR3 reads CAWKPSYRDREFF. The CDR3 DNA follows: TGTGCCTGGAAGCCGTCATACCGGGACAGGGAATTCTTC.

The gene calls are TRBV3-1 (or the pseudogene TRBV3-2) and TRBJ2-5, with D tentatively TRBD2 (6 bases). The CDR3 has 14 amino acids. Germline lookup yields CDR1 LGHDT and CDR2 YNNKEL (reference sequence). V shed 6 bases and J shed 5 bases, with 16 bases lying between them. The CDR3 is CASRPTREQETQYF. CDR3 nucleotide sequence: TGTGCCAGCAGGCCGACTAGGGAACAGGAGACCCAGTACTTC.

The rearrangement links TRBV18 to TRBJ1-1; a possible D gene is TRBD1 (5 bases). Germline V gene data show CDR1 as KGHSH and CDR2 as LQKENI. This CDR3 contains 14 residues. Between the trimmed V and J ends, which lost 2 bases and 1 base, there was a span of 8 bases. The CDR3 DNA follows: TGTGCCAGCTCACCAGACAGTCAGAACACTGAAGCTTTCTTT. Protein: CASSPDSQNTEAFF.

V usage is TRBV4-3 and J usage is TRBJ1-2; 8 positions agree with TRBD1. Trimming removed 3 bases from V and 5 bases from J; junction bases left unmatched: 8. In germline, CDR1 is LGHNA, CDR2 YSLEER. CDR3 length equals 15 residues. The CDR3 DNA reads as TGCGCCAGCAGCCAGGCTCACCAGGGGGCTTATGGCTACACCTTC. Translating gives CASSQAHQGAYGYTF.

The gene calls are TRBV5-1 and TRBJ1-1; tentatively, D is TRBD1 (6 bases). The V and J ends lost 4 bases and 4 bases respectively, with 11 bases between them. Germline assignment: CDR1 SGHRS and CDR2 YFSETQ. The CDR3 runs to 13 residues. The CDR3: CASSQGGGTEAFF. The CDR3 nucleotides read TGCGCCAGCAGCCAAGGGGGTGGCACTGAAGCTTTCTTT.

Many counts were recorded for this clone. The J gene is TRBJ1-5, the V gene TRBV5-5; possibly TRBD1 for D (5 bases). This CDR3 has 15 residues. The germline V gene encodes CDR1 SGHKS and CDR2 YYEKEE (reference sequence). The V gene lost 3 bases and the J gene lost 3 bases, with 13 bases spanning the gap. The CDR3 sequence is CASSSGGPNNQPQHF. Here the CDR3 DNA reads TGTGCCAGCAGCTCCGGGGGTCCCAACAATCAGCCCCAGCATTTT.

The chain joins TRBV2 to TRBJ1-1, with D maybe TRBD1 (6 bases). Trimming shortened V by 0 bases and J by 8 bases, and 10 bases separated the two germline ends. The CDR3 is 13 residues long. Germline V CDR1 and CDR2: SNHLY, FYNNEI. CDR3 region: CASSEAGGGEAFF. The CDR3 DNA follows: TGTGCCAGCAGTGAAGCTGGGGGCGGAGAAGCTTTCTTT.

The genes are TRBV6-2 or TRBV6-3 and TRBJ1-2; the D gene is possibly TRBD1 (5 bases). Germline assignment: CDR1 MNHEY and CDR2 SVGEGT. Trimming shortened V by 4 bases and J by 0 bases, and 12 bases separated the two germline ends. This CDR3 has 15 amino acids. This chain's CDR3 is CASSWTLSSNYGYTF. CDR3 nucleotides: TGTGCCAGCAGTTGGACACTGTCTTCTAACTATGGCTACACCTTC.

This sequence joins TRBV11-3 and TRBJ2-3, with 9 positions matching TRBD2. Germline V gene sequence: CDR1 SGHNT, CDR2 YENEEA. The CDR3 is 15 amino acids. Trimming removed 0 bases from V and 7 bases from J; junction bases left unmatched: 5. Here the CDR3 reads CASSLEGSGGYTQYF. Here the CDR3 DNA reads TGTGCCAGCAGCTTAGAGGGTAGCGGGGGCTATACGCAGTATTTT.

This rearrangement joins TRBV28 to TRBJ1-1; 10 nucleotides match TRBD1. V trimming: 6 bases; J trimming: 4 bases; junction bases outside the gene matches: 14. The CDR3 runs 17 residues. Germline V CDR1 and CDR2: MDHEN, SYDVKM. CDR3 sequence reads: CASSRQGALTALTEAFF. In nucleotides, the CDR3 is TGTGCCAGCAGCCGACAGGGGGCGCTAACTGCCCTCACTGAAGCTTTCTTT.

The rearrangement uses TRBV19 and TRBJ1-4; 7 bases fit TRBD1. Losses at the gene ends were 6 bases for V and 5 bases for J; bases not matched to a gene: 0. The CDR3 totals 12 residues. The germline gives CDR1 LNHDA, CDR2 SQIVND (reference sequence). This CDR3 is CASRDRNEKLFF. The CDR3 nucleotides are TGTGCCAGTAGGGACAGGAATGAAAAACTGTTTTTT.